This T cell receptor (beta chain) was captured in a study of CXCR3-negative and CXCR3-positive naive CD8 T cells. Findings of the study overall: TRBV-TRBJ usage was similar across naive CXCR3 subsets but distinct in memory cells.

CD45RO-CCR7+CD27+CD95- cells counted as naive CD8+ T cells. In germline, CDR1 is LNHNV, CDR2 YYDKDF (reference sequence). The length of the CDR3 is 15 residues. By frequency, this clonotype is medium-sized (0.01 to 0.1%). Its antigen is unknown. All TRB cDNA libraries came from 5' RACE performed with UMI labels. Each CDR3 protein gets one entry in TCRdb, which reprocessed the 5' RACE reads and gives no DNA. The sample includes about 6,600 distinct CDR3 sequences. The sequencing input was naive CXCR3- CD8+ T cells from blood. Subset meaning: CD45RO-CCR7+CD27+CD95- naive CD8+ T cells lacking CXCR3 (TNR3-). The chain recombines TRBV15 with TRBJ2-5; lacking DNA, the TRBD1 call made by TCRdb goes unchecked. This receptor was obtained from a human donor in good health. Some clones in this sample may be carry-over from other donors' samples. The CDR3 loop is CATSREWTGGETQYF.